This T cell receptor beta chain derives from a study of OX40 agonist ivuxolimab in advanced cancers. Overall study context: The dose-escalation cohort had hepatocellular carcinoma, melanoma, renal cell or head and neck cancer.

Study-wide results and limits: Some of the lowest clonal expansion was seen in partial responders at 0.1-3.0 mg/kg.

TCRdb's table, derived via immunoSEQ multiplex PCR, lists solely in-frame clones and lacks some. This sample has nearly 70,000 clones, with under 90% found just once. The V gene's germline CDR1 is SQVTM and CDR2 ANQGSEA. The CDR3 contains 13 residues. Trimming pared 1 base from V and 0 bases from J, leaving 7 bases between. In the case of this clone: Its specificity is not known.

Sequencing used CD4+ or CD8+ T cells sorted from blood, obtained in a trial of the OX40 agonist ivuxolimab. This sequence joins TRBV29-1 and TRBJ2-7, with a tentative D call TRBD2 (5 bases). This sequence originates from an adult with an advanced solid tumor such as melanoma, head and neck, liver or kidney cancer. The CDR3 loop is CSVEAGSSYEQYF. CDR3 bases: TGCAGCGTTGAAGCGGGAAGCTCCTACGAGCAGTACTTC.